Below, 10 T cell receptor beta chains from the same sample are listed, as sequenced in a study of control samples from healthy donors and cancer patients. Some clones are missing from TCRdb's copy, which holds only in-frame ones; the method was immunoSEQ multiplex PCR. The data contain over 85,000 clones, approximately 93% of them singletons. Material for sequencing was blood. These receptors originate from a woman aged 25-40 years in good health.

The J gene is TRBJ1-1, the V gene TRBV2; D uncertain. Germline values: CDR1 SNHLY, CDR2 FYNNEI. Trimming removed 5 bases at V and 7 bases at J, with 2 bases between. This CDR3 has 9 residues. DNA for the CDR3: TGTGCCAGCAGTCATGAAGCTTTCTTT. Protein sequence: CASSHEAFF.

CDR3 bases: TGTGCCAGCAGTTTTACCCCTGGGGCCAACGTCCTGACTTTC. Translation gives CASSFTPGANVLTF. This rearrangement joins TRBV28 to TRBJ2-6; D remains unclear. Germline-derived CDR1 and CDR2 are MDHEN and SYDVKM. The germline V and J ends were trimmed by 3 bases and 2 bases, with 5 bases remaining between them. The CDR3 is made up of 14 amino acids. The variable domain in full, with the rest retrieved from reference TRBV28 and TRBJ2-6, is DVKVTQSSRYLVKRTGEKVFLECVQDMDHENMFWYRQDPGLGLRLIYFSYDVKMKEKGDIPEGYSVSREKKERFSLILESASTNQTSMYLCASSFTPGANVLTFGAGSRLTVL.

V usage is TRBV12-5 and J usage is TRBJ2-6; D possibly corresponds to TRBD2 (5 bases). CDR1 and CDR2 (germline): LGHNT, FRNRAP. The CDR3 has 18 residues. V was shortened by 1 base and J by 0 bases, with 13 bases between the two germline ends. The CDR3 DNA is TGTGCTAGTGGTTTGGCACTGGACTCCCGCTCTGGGGCCAACGTCCTGACTTTC. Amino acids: CASGLALDSRSGANVLTF.

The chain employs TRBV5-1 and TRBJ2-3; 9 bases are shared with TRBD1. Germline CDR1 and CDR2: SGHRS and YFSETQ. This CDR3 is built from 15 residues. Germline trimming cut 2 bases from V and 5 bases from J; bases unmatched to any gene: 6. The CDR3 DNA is TGCGCCAGCAGCTTACTTACAGGGGGCGAAGATACGCAGTATTTT. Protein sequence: CASSLLTGGEDTQYF.

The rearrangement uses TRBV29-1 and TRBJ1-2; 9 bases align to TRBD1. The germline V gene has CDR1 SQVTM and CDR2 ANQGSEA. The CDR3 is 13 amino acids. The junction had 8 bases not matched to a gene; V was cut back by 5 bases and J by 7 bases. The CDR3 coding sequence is TGCAGCGTTCTCCTGACAGGGGGAAGTGGCTACACCTTC. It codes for CSVLLTGGSGYTF.

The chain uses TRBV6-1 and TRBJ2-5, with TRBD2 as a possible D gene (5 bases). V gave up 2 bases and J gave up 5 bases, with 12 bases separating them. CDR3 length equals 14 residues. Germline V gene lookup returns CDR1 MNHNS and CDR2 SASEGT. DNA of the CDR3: TGTGCCAGCAGTGAAACACACACGGGGGAGACCCAGTACTTC. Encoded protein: CASSETHTGETQYF.

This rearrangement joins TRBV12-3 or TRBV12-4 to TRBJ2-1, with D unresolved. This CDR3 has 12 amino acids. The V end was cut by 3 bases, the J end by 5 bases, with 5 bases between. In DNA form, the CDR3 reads TGTGCCAGCAGTTTCTCTAACAATGAGCAGTTCTTC. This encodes CASSFSNNEQFF.

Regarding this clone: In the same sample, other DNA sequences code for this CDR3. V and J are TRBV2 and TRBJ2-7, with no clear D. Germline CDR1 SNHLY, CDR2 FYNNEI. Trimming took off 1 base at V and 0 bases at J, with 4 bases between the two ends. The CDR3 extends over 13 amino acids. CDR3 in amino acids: CASSEEVSYEQYF. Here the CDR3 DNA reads TGTGCCAGCAGTGAAGAGGTCTCCTACGAGCAGTACTTC.

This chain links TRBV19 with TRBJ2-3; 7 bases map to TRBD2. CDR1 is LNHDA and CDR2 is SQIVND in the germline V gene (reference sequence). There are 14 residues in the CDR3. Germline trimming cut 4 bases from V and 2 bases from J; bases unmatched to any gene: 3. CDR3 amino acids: CASSRLADTDTQYF. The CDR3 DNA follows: TGTGCCAGTAGTAGACTAGCAGACACAGATACGCAGTATTTT.

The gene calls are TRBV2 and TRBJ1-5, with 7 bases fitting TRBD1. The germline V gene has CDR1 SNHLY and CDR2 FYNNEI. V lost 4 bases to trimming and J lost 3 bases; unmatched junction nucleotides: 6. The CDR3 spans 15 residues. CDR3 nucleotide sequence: TGTGCCAGCAGTGCAACAGGGGACCTCAATCAGCCCCAGCATTTT. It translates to CASSATGDLNQPQHF.